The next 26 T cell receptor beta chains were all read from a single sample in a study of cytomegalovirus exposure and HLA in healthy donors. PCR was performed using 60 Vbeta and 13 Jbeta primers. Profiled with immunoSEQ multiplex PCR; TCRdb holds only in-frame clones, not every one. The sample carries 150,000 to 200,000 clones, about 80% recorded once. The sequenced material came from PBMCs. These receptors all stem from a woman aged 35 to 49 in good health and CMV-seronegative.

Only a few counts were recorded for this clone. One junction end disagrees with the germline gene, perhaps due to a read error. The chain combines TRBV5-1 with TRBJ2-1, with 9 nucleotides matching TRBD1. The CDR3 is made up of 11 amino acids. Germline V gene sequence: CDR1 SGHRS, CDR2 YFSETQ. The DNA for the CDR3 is TGCGCCAGCAGCCCTGGACAGGGGAGGGTCTTC. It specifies CASSPGQGRVF.

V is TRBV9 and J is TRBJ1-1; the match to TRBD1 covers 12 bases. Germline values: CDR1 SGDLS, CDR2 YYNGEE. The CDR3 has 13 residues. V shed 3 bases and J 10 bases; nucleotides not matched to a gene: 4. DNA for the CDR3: TGTGCCAGCAGCGCCGGGACAGGGGGCTCAGCTTTCTTT. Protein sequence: CASSAGTGGSAFF. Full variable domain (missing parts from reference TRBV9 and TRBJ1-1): DSGVTQTPKHLITATGQRVTLRCSPRSGDLSVYWYQQSLDQGLQFLIQYYNGEERAKGNILERFSAQQFPDLHSELNLSSLELGDSALYFCASSAGTGGSAFFGQGTRLTVV.

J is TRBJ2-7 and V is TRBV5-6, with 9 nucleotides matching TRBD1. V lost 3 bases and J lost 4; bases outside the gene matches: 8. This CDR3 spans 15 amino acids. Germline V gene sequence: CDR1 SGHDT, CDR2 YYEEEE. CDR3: CASSSIGGQGYEQYF. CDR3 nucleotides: TGTGCCAGCAGCTCTATCGGGGGACAGGGATACGAGCAGTACTTC.

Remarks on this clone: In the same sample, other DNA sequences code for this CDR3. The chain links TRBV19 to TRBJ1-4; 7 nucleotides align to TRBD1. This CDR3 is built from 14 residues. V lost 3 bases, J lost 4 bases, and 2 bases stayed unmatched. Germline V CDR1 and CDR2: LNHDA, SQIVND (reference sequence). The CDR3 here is CASSIDRDNEKLFF. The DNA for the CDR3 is TGTGCCAGTAGTATCGACAGGGATAATGAAAAACTGTTTTTT.

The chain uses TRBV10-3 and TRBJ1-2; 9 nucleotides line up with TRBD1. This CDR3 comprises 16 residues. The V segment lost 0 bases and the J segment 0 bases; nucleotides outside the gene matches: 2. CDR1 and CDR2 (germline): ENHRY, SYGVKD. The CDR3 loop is CAISESGQGTNYGYTF. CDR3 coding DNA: TGTGCCATCAGTGAGTCGGGACAGGGTACTAACTATGGCTACACCTTC.

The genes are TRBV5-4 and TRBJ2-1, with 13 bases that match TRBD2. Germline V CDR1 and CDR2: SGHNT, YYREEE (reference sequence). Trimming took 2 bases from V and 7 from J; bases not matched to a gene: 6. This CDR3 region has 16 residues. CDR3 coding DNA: TGTGCCAGCAGCTTCAAACGACTAGCGGGAGGTAATGAGCAGTTCTTC. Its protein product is CASSFKRLAGGNEQFF.

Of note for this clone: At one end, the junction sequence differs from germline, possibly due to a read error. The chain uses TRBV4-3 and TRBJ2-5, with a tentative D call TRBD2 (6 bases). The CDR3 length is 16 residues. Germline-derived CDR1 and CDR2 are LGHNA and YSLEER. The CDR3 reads CASGQDLGLLAETQYF. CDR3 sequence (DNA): TGCGCCAGCGGCCAAGATCTGGGACTCTTGGCAGAGACCCAGTACTTC.

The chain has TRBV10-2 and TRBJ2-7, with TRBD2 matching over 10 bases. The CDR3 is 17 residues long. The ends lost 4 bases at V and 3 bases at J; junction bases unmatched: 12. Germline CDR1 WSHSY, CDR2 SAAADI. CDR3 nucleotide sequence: TGCGCCAGCAGTGTTAGCGGGAGGTCTCCTCATCTCTACGAGCAGTACGTC. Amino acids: CASSVSGRSPHLYEQYV.

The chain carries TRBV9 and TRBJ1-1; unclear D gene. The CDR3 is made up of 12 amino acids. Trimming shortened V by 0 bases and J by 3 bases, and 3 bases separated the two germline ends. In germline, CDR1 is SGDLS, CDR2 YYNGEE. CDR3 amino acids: CASSVGDTEAFF. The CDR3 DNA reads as TGTGCCAGCAGCGTAGGAGACACTGAAGCTTTCTTT.

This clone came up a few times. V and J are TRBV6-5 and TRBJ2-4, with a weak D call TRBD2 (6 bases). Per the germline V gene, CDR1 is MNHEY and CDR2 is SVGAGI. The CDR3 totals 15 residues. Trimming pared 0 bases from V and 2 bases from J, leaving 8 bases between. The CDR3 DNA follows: TGTGCCAGCAGTTACTCTGGGAGGACCAAAAACATTCAGTACTTC. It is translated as CASSYSGRTKNIQYF.

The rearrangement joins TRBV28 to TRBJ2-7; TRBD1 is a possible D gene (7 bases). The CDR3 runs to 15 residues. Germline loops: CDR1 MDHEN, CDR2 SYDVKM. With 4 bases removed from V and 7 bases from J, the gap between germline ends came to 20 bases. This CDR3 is CASSSGGTEFREQYV. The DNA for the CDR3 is TGTGCCAGCAGTTCGGGCGGGACAGAGTTTCGGGAGCAGTACGTC.

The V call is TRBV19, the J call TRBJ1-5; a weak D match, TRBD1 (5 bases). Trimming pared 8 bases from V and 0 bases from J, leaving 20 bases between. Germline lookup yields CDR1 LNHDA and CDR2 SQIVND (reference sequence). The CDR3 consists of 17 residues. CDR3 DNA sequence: TGTGCCAGTTCCCGGGGGGTCGGAGGGTATAGCAATCAGCCCCAGCATTTT. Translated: CASSRGVGGYSNQPQHF.

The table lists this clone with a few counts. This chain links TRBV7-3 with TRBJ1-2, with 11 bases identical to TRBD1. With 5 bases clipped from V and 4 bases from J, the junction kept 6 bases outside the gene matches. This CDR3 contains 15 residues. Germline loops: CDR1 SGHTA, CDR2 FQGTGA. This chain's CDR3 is CASSPSGTGGYGYTF. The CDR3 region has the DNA TGTGCCAGCAGCCCATCCGGGACAGGGGGCTATGGCTACACCTTC.

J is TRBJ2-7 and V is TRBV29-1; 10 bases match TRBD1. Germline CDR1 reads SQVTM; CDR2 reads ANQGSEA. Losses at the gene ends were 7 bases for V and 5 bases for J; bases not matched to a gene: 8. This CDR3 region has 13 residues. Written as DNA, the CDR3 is TGCAGCGCCATCCGGGACAGGGGTAACGAGCAGTACTTC. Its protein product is CSAIRDRGNEQYF.

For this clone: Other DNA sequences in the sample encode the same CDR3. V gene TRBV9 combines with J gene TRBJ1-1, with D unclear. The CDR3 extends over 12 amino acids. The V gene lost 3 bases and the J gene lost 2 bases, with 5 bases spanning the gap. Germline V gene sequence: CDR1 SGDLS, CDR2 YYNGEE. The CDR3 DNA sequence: TGTGCCAGCAGCGCTTCTAACACTGAAGCTTTCTTT. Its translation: CASSASNTEAFF. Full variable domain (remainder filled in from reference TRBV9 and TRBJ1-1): DSGVTQTPKHLITATGQRVTLRCSPRSGDLSVYWYQQSLDQGLQFLIQYYNGEERAKGNILERFSAQQFPDLHSELNLSSLELGDSALYFCASSASNTEAFFGQGTRLTVV.

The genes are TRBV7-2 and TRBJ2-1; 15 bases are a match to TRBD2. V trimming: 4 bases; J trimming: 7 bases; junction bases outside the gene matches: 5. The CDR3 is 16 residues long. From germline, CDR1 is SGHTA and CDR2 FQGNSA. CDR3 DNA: TGTGCCAGCAGCTCGGGACTAGCGGGAGGTTTGAATGAGCAGTTCTTC. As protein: CASSSGLAGGLNEQFF.

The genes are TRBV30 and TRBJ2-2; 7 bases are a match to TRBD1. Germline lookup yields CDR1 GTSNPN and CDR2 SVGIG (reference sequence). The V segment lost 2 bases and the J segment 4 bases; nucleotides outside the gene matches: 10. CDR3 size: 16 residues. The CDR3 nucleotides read TGTGCCTGGAGTTCTCTGACAGGGTGGCCCACCGGGGAGCTGTTTTTT. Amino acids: CAWSSLTGWPTGELFF.

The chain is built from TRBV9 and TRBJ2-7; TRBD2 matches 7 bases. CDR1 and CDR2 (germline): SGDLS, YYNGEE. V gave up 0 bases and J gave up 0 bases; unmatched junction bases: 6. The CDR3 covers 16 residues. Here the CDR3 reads CASSVEVGGSSYEQYF. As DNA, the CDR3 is TGTGCCAGCAGCGTAGAAGTGGGGGGGAGCTCCTACGAGCAGTACTTC.

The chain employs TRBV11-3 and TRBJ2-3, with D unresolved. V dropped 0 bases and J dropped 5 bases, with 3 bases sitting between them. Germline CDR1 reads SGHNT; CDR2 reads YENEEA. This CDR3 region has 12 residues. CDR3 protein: CASSLDQDTQYF. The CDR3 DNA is TGTGCCAGCAGCTTAGATCAAGATACGCAGTATTTT.

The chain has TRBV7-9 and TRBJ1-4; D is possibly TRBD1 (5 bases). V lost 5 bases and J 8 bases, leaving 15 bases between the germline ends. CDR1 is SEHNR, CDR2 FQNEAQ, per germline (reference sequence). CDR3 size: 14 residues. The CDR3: CASSRGGDGEKLFF. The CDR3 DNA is TGTGCCAGCAGCCGTGGGGGGGACGGCGAAAAACTGTTTTTT.

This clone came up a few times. The CDR3 DNA sequence: TGTGCCAGCAGCTACAGGGGCTCTGGAAACACCATATATTTT. Its protein is CASSYRGSGNTIYF. The genes are TRBV7-8 and TRBJ1-3; 7 bases map to TRBD1. Germline V lookup: CDR1 SGHVS, CDR2 FQNEAQ. J gave up 0 bases and V 4 bases, and 0 bases lay outside the gene matches. The CDR3 has 14 amino acids.

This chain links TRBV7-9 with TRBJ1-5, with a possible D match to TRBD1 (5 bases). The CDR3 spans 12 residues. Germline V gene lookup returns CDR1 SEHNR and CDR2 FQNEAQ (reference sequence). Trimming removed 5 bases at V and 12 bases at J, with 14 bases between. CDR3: CASSLEGVYQHF. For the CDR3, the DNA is TGTGCCAGCAGCCTTGAAGGGGTATACCAGCATTTT.

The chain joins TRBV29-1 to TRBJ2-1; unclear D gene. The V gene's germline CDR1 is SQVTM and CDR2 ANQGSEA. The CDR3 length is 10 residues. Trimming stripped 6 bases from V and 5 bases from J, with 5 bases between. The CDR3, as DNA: TGCAGCGTCGTCCACAATGAGCAGTTCTTC. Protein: CSVVHNEQFF.

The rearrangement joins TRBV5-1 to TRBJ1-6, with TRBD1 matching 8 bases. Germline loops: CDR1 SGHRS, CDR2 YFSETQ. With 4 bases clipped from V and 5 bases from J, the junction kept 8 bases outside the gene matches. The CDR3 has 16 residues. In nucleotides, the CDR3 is TGCGCCAGCAGCCAGCTACCAGGGGGCAATAATTCACCCCTCCACTTT. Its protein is CASSQLPGGNNSPLHF.

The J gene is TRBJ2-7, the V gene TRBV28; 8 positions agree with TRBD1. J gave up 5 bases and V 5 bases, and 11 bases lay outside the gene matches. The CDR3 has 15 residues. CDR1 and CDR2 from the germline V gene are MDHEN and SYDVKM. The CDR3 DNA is TGTGCCAGCAGTCGTCCTTGGACAGGGCAAAACGAGCAGTACGTC. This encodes CASSRPWTGQNEQYV.

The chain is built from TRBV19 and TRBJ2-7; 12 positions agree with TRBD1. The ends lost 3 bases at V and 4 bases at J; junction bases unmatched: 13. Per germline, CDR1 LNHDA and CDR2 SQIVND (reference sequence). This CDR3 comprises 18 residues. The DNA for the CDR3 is TGTGCCAGTAGTATTGGCTTGGGGGACAGGGGGCGCAGGTACGAGCAGTACTTC. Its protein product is CASSIGLGDRGRRYEQYF. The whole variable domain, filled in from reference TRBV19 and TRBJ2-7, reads DGGITQSPKYLFRKEGQNVTLSCEQNLNHDAMYWYRQDPGQGLRLIYYSQIVNDFQKGDIAEGYSVSREKKESFPLTVTSAQKNPTAFYLCASSIGLGDRGRRYEQYFGPGTRLTVT.